A selection of T cell receptor beta chains follows, all from one sample in a study of CD8 T cells in Susac syndrome. One entry per CDR3 protein, called by TCRdb with MiXCR from the immunoSEQ multiplex PCR reads. The sample has some 150,000 distinct CDR3 sequences, roughly 94% seen once; the top ten hold roughly 0.21%. What was sequenced was CD8+ T cells from PBMCs. The receptor set was obtained from a human donor with multiple sclerosis. Both conserved end residues are part of each CDR3. D genes are given only for firm matches. Size is omitted from some rows. Given values are once, few, many or a class for expanded clones.

>.|TRBJ1-2|.|TRBV4-2
CASSLPPGTPDGGYTF
TGTGCCAGCAGCCTCCCTCCTGGGACTCCCGACGGAGGCTACACCTTC
>TRBD1|TRBJ2-1|.|TRBV9
CASSVDRTGGRLEQFF
TGTGCCAGCAGCGTAGATAGGACAGGGGGACGTCTGGAGCAGTTCTTC
>.|TRBJ1-6|.|TRBV14
CASSQSGLRVPTLHF
TGTGCCAGCAGCCAATCCGGCCTCAGGGTTCCCACCCTCCACTTT
>TRBD1|TRBJ1-1|.|TRBV15
CATSREGDREATEAFF
TGTGCCACCAGCAGAGAGGGGGACAGGGAGGCCACTGAAGCTTTCTTT
>.|TRBJ2-7|.|TRBV28
CASSLTPRGGGLTYEQYF
TGTGCCAGCAGTCTCACCCCCAGGGGAGGGGGCTTAACCTACGAGCAGTACTTC
>.|TRBJ2-3|once|TRBV9
CASSSTRGDTQYF
TGTGCCAGCAGTAGCACGAGGGGAGATACGCAGTATTTT
>.|TRBJ2-3|.|TRBV14
CASSQELADTQYF
TGTGCCAGCAGCCAAGAGCTGGCAGATACGCAGTATTTT
>TRBD2|TRBJ2-5|.|TRBV20-1
CSVVASGGAGTQYF
TGCAGTGTCGTGGCTAGCGGGGGAGCAGGGACCCAGTACTTC
>TRBD1|TRBJ2-3|.|TRBV30
CASGGDRGVDPDTQYF
TGTGCTTCCGGGGGGGACAGGGGAGTTGACCCAGATACGCAGTATTTT
>TRBD2|TRBJ2-1|.|TRBV3-1
CASSPGGLWEQFF
TGTGCCAGCAGCCCGGGGGGGCTTTGGGAGCAGTTCTTC
>.|TRBJ1-6|.|TRBV7-2
CASSSQKGPGANSPLHF
TGTGCCAGCAGCTCACAAAAGGGACCAGGGGCCAATTCACCCCTCCACTTT
>TRBD1|TRBJ2-7|once|TRBV20-1
CSAPQGVGREQYF
TGCAGTGCCCCTCAGGGGGTCGGTCGGGAGCAGTACTTC
>TRBD2|TRBJ2-1|.|TRBV24-1
CATSDLSGGQGNEQFF
TGTGCCACCAGTGATCTCAGCGGGGGCCAGGGCAATGAGCAGTTCTTC
>TRBD1|TRBJ1-2|.|TRBV2
CASSEARTGDYGYTF
TGTGCCAGCAGTGAAGCGCGAACAGGGGATTATGGCTACACCTTC
>TRBD2|TRBJ2-3|.|TRBV3-1
CASSLGGGLDTQYF
TGTGCCAGCAGCCTCGGGGGGGGGCTGGATACGCAGTATTTT
>TRBD1|TRBJ2-5|.|TRBV12-3/TRBV12-4
CASSPTGRETQYF
TGTGCCAGCAGTCCGACAGGGCGGGAGACCCAGTACTTC
>.|TRBJ1-1|.|TRBV19
CASSPVMNTEAFF
TGTGCCAGTAGCCCAGTTATGAACACTGAAGCTTTCTTT
>.|TRBJ2-4|.|TRBV13
CASSPRGGLAKNIQYF
TGTGCCAGCAGCCCCCGAGGAGGGTTAGCCAAAAACATTCAGTACTTC
>TRBD1|TRBJ2-7|.|TRBV28
CASSLGTGRTYEQYF
TGTGCCAGCAGTTTAGGGACAGGGCGGACCTACGAGCAGTACTTC
>TRBD2|TRBJ2-5|.|TRBV29-1
CSVEETSGGQETQYF
TGCAGCGTTGAAGAGACTAGCGGGGGGCAAGAGACCCAGTACTTC
>.|TRBJ2-1|.|TRBV3-1
CASSQEGRRGAGYNEQFF
TGTGCCAGCAGCCAAGAGGGTCGTCGGGGGGCAGGGTACAATGAGCAGTTCTTC
>.|TRBJ2-7|.|TRBV29-1
CSVTIDGTYSYEQYF
TGCAGCGTGACTATAGACGGGACTTACTCCTACGAGCAGTACTTC
>TRBD2|TRBJ2-6|.|TRBV29-1
CSVEDKSGGARSGANVLTF
TGCAGCGTTGAAGATAAGTCGGGAGGGGCCCGCTCTGGGGCCAACGTCCTGACTTTC